This TCR beta chain was identified during a study of T-cell memory formation after mild COVID-19. Germline CDR1 and CDR2: MGHDK and SYGVNS. V shed 1 base and J shed 8 bases, with 14 bases lying between them. This CDR3 region has 14 residues. TCRdb passed the 5' RACE reads through MiXCR, listing each CDR3 protein once. The profile shows 150,000 to 200,000 distinct CDR3 sequences, 16% of them singletons. The origin of this receptor is an adult woman who had mild COVID-19 (a few samples of this study predate the infection). Cell type and time point are not known. The material sequenced was PBMCs or a T cell subset sorted from them (not recorded which). The rearrangement joins TRBV25-1 to TRBJ1-1; D is uncertain. Written as DNA, the CDR3 is TGTGCCAGCAGTGAATCCAAATACAGAACGGAAGCTTTCTTT. Translation: CASSESKYRTEAFF.